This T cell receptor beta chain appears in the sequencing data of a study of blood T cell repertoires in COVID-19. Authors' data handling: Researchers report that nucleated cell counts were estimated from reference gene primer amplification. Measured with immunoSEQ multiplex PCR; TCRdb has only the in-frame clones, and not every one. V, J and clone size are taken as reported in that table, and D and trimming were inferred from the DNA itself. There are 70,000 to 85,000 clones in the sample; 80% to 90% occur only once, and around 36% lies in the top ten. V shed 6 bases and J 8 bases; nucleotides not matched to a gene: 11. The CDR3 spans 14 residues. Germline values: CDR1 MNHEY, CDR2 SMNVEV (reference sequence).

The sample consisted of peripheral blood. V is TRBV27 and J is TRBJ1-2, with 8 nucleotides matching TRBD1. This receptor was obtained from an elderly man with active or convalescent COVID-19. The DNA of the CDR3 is TGTGCCAGCAGACCCGGACAGGGCCTCTTGGGCTACACCTTC. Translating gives CASRPGQGLLGYTF.